This T cell receptor (beta chain) was retrieved from a study of cytomegalovirus exposure and HLA in healthy donors. This clone has a single count. What it binds is unknown. The PCR made use of 60 Vbeta and 13 Jbeta primers. In the authors' methods: As a later analysis found, there were 80 million to 90 million unique TCR beta chains, of which roughly 11 million were shared. Sequenced by immunoSEQ multiplex PCR; TCRdb stores in-frame clones only, minus some. V, J and clone size were drawn from that table, and D and trimming were deduced from the DNA. The sample shows approximately 200,000 clones, 82% of them seen only once. V was clipped by 6 bases and J by 8 bases, with 16 bases between them. Per germline, CDR1 LNHDA and CDR2 SQIVND (reference sequence). The CDR3 sequence is 13 residues long. Study-level findings and limits: Another analysis was done later, and it associated 15,000 or so TCR beta sequences with HLA alleles at 0.05 false discovery rate. The authors later found HLA-associated TCR beta chains more clonally expanded than equally common others. TCR beta chain V- and J-gene trimming was linked, in a later analysis, to a missense variant in DCLRE1C.

The chain has TRBV19 and TRBJ1-2, with TRBD1 as a possible D gene (5 bases). The sample consisted of PBMCs. The source is a boy between 2 and 10 years old in good health and CMV-seronegative. CDR3 sequence (DNA): TGTGCCAGTAGCCCAAGGGACTACGGCGGCTACACCTTC. Its protein is CASSPRDYGGYTF.